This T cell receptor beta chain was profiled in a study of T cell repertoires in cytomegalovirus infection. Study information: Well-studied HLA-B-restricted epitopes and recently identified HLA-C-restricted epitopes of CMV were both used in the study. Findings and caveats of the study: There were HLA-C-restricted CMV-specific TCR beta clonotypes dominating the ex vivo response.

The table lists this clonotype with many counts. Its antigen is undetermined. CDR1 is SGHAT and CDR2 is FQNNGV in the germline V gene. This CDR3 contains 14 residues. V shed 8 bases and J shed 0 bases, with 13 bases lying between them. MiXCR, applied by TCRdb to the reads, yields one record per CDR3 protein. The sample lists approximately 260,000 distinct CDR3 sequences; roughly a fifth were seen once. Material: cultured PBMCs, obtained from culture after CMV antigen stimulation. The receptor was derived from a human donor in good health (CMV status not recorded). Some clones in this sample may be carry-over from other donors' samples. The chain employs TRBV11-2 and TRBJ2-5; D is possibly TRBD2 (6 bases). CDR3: CASRRREDQETQYF. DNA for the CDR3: TGTGCCAGCCGCAGGAGGGAGGACCAAGAGACCCAGTACTTC.